The rows below give T cell receptor beta chains drawn from one sample of a study of siplizumab effects on memory and regulatory T cells. Here immunoSEQ multiplex PCR was the method, and the copy in TCRdb shows in-frame clones only, minus some. The table lists approximately 50,000 clones, more than 85% of them singletons. The sample taken for sequencing was CD8+ T cells sorted from blood. These receptors all come from a human donor in good health. The CDR3 runs from the conserved cysteine through the conserved F or W. A D gene is named only where the DNA matches it firmly. Where a row states a size, it is once, few, many or the class of an expanded clone; other rows omit it.

CDR3nt	CDR3aa	d_gene	abundance	v_gene	j_gene
TGTGCCAGTAGTCTCGGGACTCCCTCCTACGAGCAGTACTTC	CASSLGTPSYEQYF	.	.	TRBV19	TRBJ2-7
TGCGCCAGCAGCCAAGTGGTCAATCAGCCCCAGCATTTT	CASSQVVNQPQHF	.	few	TRBV4-1	TRBJ1-5
TGTGCCATCAGTGAGTCTCCGGCAGACTATGGCTACACCTTC	CAISESPADYGYTF	.	.	TRBV10-3	TRBJ1-2
TGTGCCAGCAGTGAAGCTGAACGGGACCCCTACAATGAGCAGTTCTTC	CASSEAERDPYNEQFF	.	.	TRBV6-1	TRBJ2-1
TGCGCCAGCAGCCAAGACCCGGGACAGGGAGTGTTTGCGGGAGAGGGAGATACGCAGTATTTT	CASSQDPGQGVFAGEGDTQYF	TRBD1	.	TRBV4-1	TRBJ2-3
TGTGCCAGCAGCTTAAACAGGGGAGAGACCCAGTACTTC	CASSLNRGETQYF	TRBD1	.	TRBV7-9	TRBJ2-5
TGTGCCAGCAGTTTCTTTTCTTGGGTCTCTGGGGCCAACGTCCTGACTTTC	CASSFFSWVSGANVLTF	.	.	TRBV28	TRBJ2-6
TGTGCCAGCAGCCAGACTAGCCCGGGACCCGCAGATACGCAGTATTTT	CASSQTSPGPADTQYF	TRBD2	once	TRBV2	TRBJ2-3
TGTGCCAGCAGCCAAGTAGGGACTAGTATCACCGGGGAGCTGTTTTTT	CASSQVGTSITGELFF	TRBD2	medium-sized	TRBV14	TRBJ2-2
TGTGCCAGCAGCTGGGACAGGGTTGGCACCGGGGAGCTGTTTTTT	CASSWDRVGTGELFF	TRBD1	.	TRBV6-5	TRBJ2-2
TGTGCCAGCAGCCAAGTCGGTAAGGGCTACGAGCAGTACTTC	CASSQVGKGYEQYF	.	.	TRBV14	TRBJ2-7
TGTGCCAGCAGCCGCTTCGGATCCTCTTTGGAAAAACTGTTTTTT	CASSRFGSSLEKLFF	.	.	TRBV11-2	TRBJ1-4
TGTGCCAGCAGCCAATCCGGGACAGGGGTCTACGAGCAGTACTTC	CASSQSGTGVYEQYF	TRBD1	.	TRBV7-8	TRBJ2-7
TGTGCCAGTAGTACCTCTCCCGGGACTGAGCAGTTCTTC	CASSTSPGTEQFF	.	.	TRBV19	TRBJ2-1
TGTGCCAGCCGACAGGGGGTTGAAGCTTTCTTT	CASRQGVEAFF	TRBD1	few	TRBV19	TRBJ1-1
TGTGCCAGCAGTTTAGCAGGGTTCTACGAGCAGTACTTC	CASSLAGFYEQYF	.	.	TRBV27	TRBJ2-7
TGTGCCAGCAGTTCTGGGTACAATGAGCAGTTCTTC	CASSSGYNEQFF	.	.	TRBV6-5	TRBJ2-1
TGTGCCAGCAGCGTAGAGGGACTGGGTTTGGACACCATATATTTT	CASSVEGLGLDTIYF	.	once	TRBV9	TRBJ1-3
TGTGCCAGCAGCTTTTACCGGGCCCCCGGAGGCACTGAAGCTTTCTTT	CASSFYRAPGGTEAFF	.	.	TRBV5-6	TRBJ1-1
TGCGCCAGCACCCCAAATACAGGGGGCTCCTACGAGCAGTACTTC	CASTPNTGGSYEQYF	TRBD1	.	TRBV4-1	TRBJ2-7
TGTGCCAGCAGTTCCCCAGACAGGGTGGGTGGCACAGATACGCAGTATTTT	CASSSPDRVGGTDTQYF	TRBD1	.	TRBV27	TRBJ2-3
TGTGCCAGTAGTGTCGGCCTCTCCTACAATGAGCAGTTCTTC	CASSVGLSYNEQFF	.	.	TRBV19	TRBJ2-1
TGTGCCAGCAGCGCACGGGACAGTGAAGAGATGAAACCCTACGAGCAGTACTTC	CASSARDSEEMKPYEQYF	TRBD1	once	TRBV9	TRBJ2-7
TGTGCCATCAGTGCGGCACTTAATGAAAAACTGTTTTTT	CAISAALNEKLFF	.	.	TRBV10-3	TRBJ1-4